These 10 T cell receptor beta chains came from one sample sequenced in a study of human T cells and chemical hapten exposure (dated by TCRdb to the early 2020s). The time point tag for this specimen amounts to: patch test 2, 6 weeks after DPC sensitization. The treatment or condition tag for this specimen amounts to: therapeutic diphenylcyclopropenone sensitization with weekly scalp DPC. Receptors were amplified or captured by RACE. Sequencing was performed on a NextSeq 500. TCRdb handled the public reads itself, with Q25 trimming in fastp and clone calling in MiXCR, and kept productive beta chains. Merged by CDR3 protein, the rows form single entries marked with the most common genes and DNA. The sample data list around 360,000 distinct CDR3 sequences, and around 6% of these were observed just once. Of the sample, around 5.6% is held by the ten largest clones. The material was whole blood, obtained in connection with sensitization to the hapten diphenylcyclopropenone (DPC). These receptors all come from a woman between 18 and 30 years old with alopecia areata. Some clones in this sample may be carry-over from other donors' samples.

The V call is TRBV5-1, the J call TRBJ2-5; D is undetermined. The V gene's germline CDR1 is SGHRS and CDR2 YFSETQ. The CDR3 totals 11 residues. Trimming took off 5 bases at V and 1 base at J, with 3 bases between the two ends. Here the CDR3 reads CASRLQETQYF. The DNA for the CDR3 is TGCGCCAGCAGACTCCAAGAGACCCAGTACTTC.

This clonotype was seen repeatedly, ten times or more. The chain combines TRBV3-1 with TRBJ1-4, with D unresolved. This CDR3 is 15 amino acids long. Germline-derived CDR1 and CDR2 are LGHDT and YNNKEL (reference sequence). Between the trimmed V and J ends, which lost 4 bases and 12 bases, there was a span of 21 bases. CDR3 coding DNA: TGTGCCAGCAGCCCGAGGGTAGGATCCCGCATGGAACTGTTTTTT. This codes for CASSPRVGSRMELFF.

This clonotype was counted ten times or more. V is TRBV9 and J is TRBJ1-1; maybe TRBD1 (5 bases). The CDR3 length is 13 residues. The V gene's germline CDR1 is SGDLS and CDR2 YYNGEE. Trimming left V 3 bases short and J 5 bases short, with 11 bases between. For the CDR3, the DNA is TGTGCCAGCAGCGCACAGGAGGGTACTGAAGCTTTCTTT. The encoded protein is CASSAQEGTEAFF.

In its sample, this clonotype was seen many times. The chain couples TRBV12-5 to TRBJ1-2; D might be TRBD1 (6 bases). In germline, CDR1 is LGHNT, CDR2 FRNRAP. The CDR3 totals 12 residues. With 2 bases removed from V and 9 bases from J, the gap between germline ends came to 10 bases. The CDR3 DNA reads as TGTGCTAGTGGTTTGACAGGGAGTCGCTACACCTTC. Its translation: CASGLTGSRYTF.

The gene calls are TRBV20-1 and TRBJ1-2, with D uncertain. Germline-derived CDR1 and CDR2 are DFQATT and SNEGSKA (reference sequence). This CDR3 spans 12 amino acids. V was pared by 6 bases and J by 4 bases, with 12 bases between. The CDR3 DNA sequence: TGCAGTGCACTTCAGGATACCTATGGCTACACCTTC. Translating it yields CSALQDTYGYTF.

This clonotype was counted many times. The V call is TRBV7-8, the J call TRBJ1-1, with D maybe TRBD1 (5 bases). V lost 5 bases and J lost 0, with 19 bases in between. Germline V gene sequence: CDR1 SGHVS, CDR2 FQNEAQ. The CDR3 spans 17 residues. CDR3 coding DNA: TGTGCCAGCAGCCCTTACCGGGTCCTGGGGGTGAACACTGAAGCTTTCTTT. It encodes CASSPYRVLGVNTEAFF.

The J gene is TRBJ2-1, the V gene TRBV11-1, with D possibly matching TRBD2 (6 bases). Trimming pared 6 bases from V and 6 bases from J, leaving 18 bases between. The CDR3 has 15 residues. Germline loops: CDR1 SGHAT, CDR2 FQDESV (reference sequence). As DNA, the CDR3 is TGTGCCAGCAGTCTTAGACTAGAACGCGGCAATGAGCAGTTCTTC. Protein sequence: CASSLRLERGNEQFF.

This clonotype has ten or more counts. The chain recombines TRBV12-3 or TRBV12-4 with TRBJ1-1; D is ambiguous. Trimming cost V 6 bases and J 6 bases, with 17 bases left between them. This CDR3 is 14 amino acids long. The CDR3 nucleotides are TGTGCCAGCAGCCCTTTCCTTCTGGGCTCTGAAGCTTTCTTT. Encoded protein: CASSPFLLGSEAFF.

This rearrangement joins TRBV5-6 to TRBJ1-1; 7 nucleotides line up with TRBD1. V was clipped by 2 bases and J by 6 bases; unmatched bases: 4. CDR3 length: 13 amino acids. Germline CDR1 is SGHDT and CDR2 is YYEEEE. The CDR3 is CASSFRGFPEAFF. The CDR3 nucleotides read TGTGCCAGCAGCTTCAGGGGGTTCCCTGAAGCTTTCTTT.

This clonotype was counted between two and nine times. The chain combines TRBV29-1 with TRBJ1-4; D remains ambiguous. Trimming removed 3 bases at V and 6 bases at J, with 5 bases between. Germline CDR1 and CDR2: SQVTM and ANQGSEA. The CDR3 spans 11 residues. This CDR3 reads CSVEVDEKLFF. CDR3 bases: TGCAGCGTTGAGGTCGATGAAAAACTGTTTTTT.